This T cell receptor (beta chain) was retrieved from a study of technical replicates of blood from a handful of donors. The germline V gene has CDR1 MDHEN and CDR2 SYDVKM. The CDR3 is 14 amino acids. J was trimmed by 3 bases and V by 6 bases; bases with no gene match: 6. Data came from immunoSEQ multiplex PCR; TCRdb stores just in-frame clones and leaves some out. The repertoire holds more than 75,000 clones, with under 96% as singletons. The V call is TRBV28, the J call TRBJ2-3; 7 bases line up with TRBD1. Sequenced: T cells isolated from PBMCs. The sequence was collected from a human donor in good health. This chain's CDR3 is CASSPDRVTDTQYF. The CDR3 coding sequence is TGTGCCAGCAGCCCCGACAGGGTGACAGATACGCAGTATTTT.